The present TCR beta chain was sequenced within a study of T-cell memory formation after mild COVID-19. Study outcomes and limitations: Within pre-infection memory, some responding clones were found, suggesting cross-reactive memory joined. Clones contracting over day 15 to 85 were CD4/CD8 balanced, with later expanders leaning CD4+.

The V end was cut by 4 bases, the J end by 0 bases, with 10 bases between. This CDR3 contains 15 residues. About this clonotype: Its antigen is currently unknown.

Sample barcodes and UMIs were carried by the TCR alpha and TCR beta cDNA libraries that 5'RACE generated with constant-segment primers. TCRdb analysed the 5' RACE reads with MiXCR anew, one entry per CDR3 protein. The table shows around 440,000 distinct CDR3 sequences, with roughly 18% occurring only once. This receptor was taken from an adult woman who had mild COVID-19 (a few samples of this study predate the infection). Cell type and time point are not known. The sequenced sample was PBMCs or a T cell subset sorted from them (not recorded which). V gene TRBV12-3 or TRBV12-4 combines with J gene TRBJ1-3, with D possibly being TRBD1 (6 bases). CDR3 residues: CASSWGAASGNTIYF. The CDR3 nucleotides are TGTGCCAGCAGTTGGGGGGCTGCCTCTGGAAACACCATATATTTT.